The rows below give T cell receptor beta chains drawn from one sample of a study of PD-1 blockade in mismatch repair-deficient tumors. TCRdb keeps only in-frame clones here, not all; method: immunoSEQ multiplex PCR. The table has 120,000 or so clones, 70% to 90% seen once. The starting material was peripheral blood, obtained 44 weeks after starting pembrolizumab. These receptor sequences come from an adult with mismatch repair-deficient cancer. Each CDR3 is given with its conserved first and last residue. The order of the fields is J gene, D gene, clone size, V gene, CDR3 protein, CDR3 DNA. A D gene is named only where the DNA matches it firmly. Size tells how often a clone was seen (once, few, many) or the class of an expanded clone, and some rows leave it out.

j_gene: TRBJ1-2; d_gene: .; abundance: .; v_gene: TRBV4-3; CDR3aa: CASSQAKSGRPEGYTF; CDR3nt: TGCGCCAGCAGCCAAGCGAAATCCGGCAGACCGGAGGGCTACACCTTC
j_gene: TRBJ2-7; d_gene: .; abundance: .; v_gene: TRBV7-9; CDR3aa: CASSGSGPYEQYF; CDR3nt: TGTGCCAGCAGCGGAAGCGGACCTTACGAGCAGTACTTC
j_gene: TRBJ2-1; d_gene: TRBD2; abundance: .; v_gene: TRBV13; CDR3aa: CASSSQTSGGYNEQFF; CDR3nt: TGTGCCAGCAGCTCCCAGACTAGCGGGGGATACAATGAGCAGTTCTTC
j_gene: TRBJ2-2; d_gene: TRBD1; abundance: .; v_gene: TRBV5-1; CDR3aa: CASSDGQGATGELFF; CDR3nt: TGCGCCAGCAGCGATGGACAGGGGGCAACCGGGGAGCTGTTTTTT
j_gene: TRBJ1-2; d_gene: .; abundance: once; v_gene: TRBV6-5; CDR3aa: CASSYLRGRESGYTF; CDR3nt: TGTGCCAGCAGTTATCTCCGGGGAAGGGAAAGCGGCTACACCTTC
j_gene: TRBJ1-2; d_gene: .; abundance: .; v_gene: TRBV6-1; CDR3aa: CASGRGGYNYGYTF; CDR3nt: TGTGCCAGCGGCCGCGGGGGTTATAACTATGGCTACACCTTC
j_gene: TRBJ2-7; d_gene: .; abundance: .; v_gene: TRBV7-9; CDR3aa: CASSPLALLAGSYEQYF; CDR3nt: TGTGCCAGCAGCCCACTTGCACTCCTGGCCGGCTCCTACGAGCAGTACTTC
j_gene: TRBJ2-7; d_gene: .; abundance: .; v_gene: TRBV7-6; CDR3aa: CASSSTGSLPEQYF; CDR3nt: TGTGCCAGCAGCTCCACGGGGTCCCTACCCGAGCAGTACTTC
j_gene: TRBJ2-5; d_gene: TRBD1; abundance: .; v_gene: TRBV7-9; CDR3aa: CASSSRTGSQETQYF; CDR3nt: TGTGCCAGCAGCTCCAGGACAGGGTCCCAAGAGACCCAGTACTTC
j_gene: TRBJ2-5; d_gene: .; abundance: once; v_gene: TRBV27; CDR3aa: CASSLVREETQYF; CDR3nt: TGTGCCAGCAGTTTAGTGCGAGAAGAGACCCAGTACTTC
j_gene: TRBJ2-3; d_gene: .; abundance: .; v_gene: TRBV5-8; CDR3aa: CASSSPGITDTQYF; CDR3nt: TGTGCCAGCAGCTCGCCAGGGATCACAGATACGCAGTATTTT
j_gene: TRBJ2-7; d_gene: .; abundance: .; v_gene: TRBV19; CDR3aa: CATIEGDEQYF; CDR3nt: TGTGCCACCATCGAGGGGGACGAGCAGTACTTC
j_gene: TRBJ2-5; d_gene: TRBD2; abundance: .; v_gene: TRBV10-3; CDR3aa: CAISESLSTSGSQETQYF; CDR3nt: TGTGCCATCAGTGAGTCGCTCTCGACTAGCGGGAGCCAAGAGACCCAGTACTTC
j_gene: TRBJ2-6; d_gene: .; abundance: .; v_gene: TRBV18; CDR3aa: CASSTLTPSGANVLTF; CDR3nt: TGTGCCAGCTCAACATTAACCCCCTCTGGGGCCAACGTCCTGACTTTC
j_gene: TRBJ2-7; d_gene: TRBD1; abundance: .; v_gene: TRBV5-1; CDR3aa: CASSPPRTGIHEQYF; CDR3nt: TGCGCCAGCAGCCCCCCACGGACAGGGATCCACGAGCAGTACTTC
j_gene: TRBJ2-2; d_gene: TRBD2; abundance: few; v_gene: TRBV28; CDR3aa: CASGPLAGVYTGELFF; CDR3nt: TGTGCCAGCGGACCCCTAGCGGGAGTATACACCGGGGAGCTGTTTTTT
j_gene: TRBJ2-1; d_gene: TRBD1; abundance: .; v_gene: TRBV18; CDR3aa: CASSPTQGDSYNEQFF; CDR3nt: TGTGCCAGCTCACCAACACAGGGGGACTCCTACAATGAGCAGTTCTTC
j_gene: TRBJ2-7; d_gene: TRBD2; abundance: .; v_gene: TRBV27; CDR3aa: CASSLTSGSAYEQYF; CDR3nt: TGTGCCAGCAGTTTAACTAGCGGGAGCGCCTACGAGCAGTACTTC
j_gene: TRBJ1-1; d_gene: .; abundance: .; v_gene: TRBV7-2; CDR3aa: CASRLYEEAFF; CDR3nt: TGTGCCAGCAGGCTTTACGAAGAAGCTTTCTTT
j_gene: TRBJ2-7; d_gene: TRBD1; abundance: few; v_gene: TRBV7-9; CDR3aa: CASSPNRGEQYF; CDR3nt: TGTGCCAGCAGCCCTAACAGGGGCGAGCAGTACTTC
j_gene: TRBJ2-1; d_gene: TRBD2; abundance: .; v_gene: TRBV28; CDR3aa: CASSFRLAGELYNEQFF; CDR3nt: TGTGCCAGCAGTTTCCGACTAGCGGGAGAATTATACAATGAGCAGTTCTTC
j_gene: TRBJ1-5; d_gene: .; abundance: .; v_gene: TRBV5-1; CDR3aa: CASRLDSNQPQHF; CDR3nt: TGCGCCAGCAGATTGGATAGCAATCAGCCCCAGCATTTT
j_gene: TRBJ2-7; d_gene: TRBD1; abundance: .; v_gene: TRBV18; CDR3aa: CASSRQGVEQYF; CDR3nt: TGTGCCAGCTCACGACAGGGCGTAGAGCAGTACTTC
j_gene: TRBJ2-7; d_gene: .; abundance: .; v_gene: TRBV10-3; CDR3aa: CAISESTGSSYEQYF; CDR3nt: TGTGCCATCAGTGAGTCGACAGGAAGCTCCTACGAGCAGTACTTC
j_gene: TRBJ1-1; d_gene: .; abundance: .; v_gene: TRBV30; CDR3aa: CAWGATEAFF; CDR3nt: TGTGCCTGGGGGGCGACTGAAGCTTTCTTT
j_gene: TRBJ2-3; d_gene: TRBD2; abundance: .; v_gene: TRBV4-3; CDR3aa: CASSQDPGRAPDTQYF; CDR3nt: TGCGCCAGCAGCCAAGATCCCGGGAGGGCCCCAGATACGCAGTATTTT
j_gene: TRBJ2-1; d_gene: .; abundance: .; v_gene: TRBV29-1; CDR3aa: CSVEVVEQFF; CDR3nt: TGCAGCGTTGAAGTCGTGGAGCAGTTCTTC
j_gene: TRBJ1-2; d_gene: .; abundance: .; v_gene: TRBV4-1; CDR3aa: CASSAETGYGYTF; CDR3nt: TGCGCCAGCAGCGCAGAGACAGGCTATGGCTACACCTTC
j_gene: TRBJ1-5; d_gene: .; abundance: .; v_gene: TRBV7-9; CDR3aa: CASSYQGDNQPQHF; CDR3nt: TGTGCCAGCAGTTACCAAGGGGACAATCAGCCCCAGCATTTT
j_gene: TRBJ2-7; d_gene: TRBD2; abundance: .; v_gene: TRBV4-2; CDR3aa: CASSQASGASVSYEQYF; CDR3nt: TGTGCCAGCAGCCAAGCTAGCGGGGCTAGCGTCTCCTACGAGCAGTACTTC
j_gene: TRBJ2-7; d_gene: TRBD2; abundance: .; v_gene: TRBV29-1; CDR3aa: CSVLAGAGSYEQYF; CDR3nt: TGCAGCGTTTTAGCGGGAGCAGGCTCCTACGAGCAGTACTTC
j_gene: TRBJ2-1; d_gene: .; abundance: .; v_gene: TRBV12-5; CDR3aa: CASGLVVGSYNEQFF; CDR3nt: TGTGCTAGTGGTTTGGTGGTGGGATCCTACAATGAGCAGTTCTTC
j_gene: TRBJ1-5; d_gene: .; abundance: .; v_gene: TRBV19; CDR3aa: CASRDGNQPQHF; CDR3nt: TGTGCCAGTAGGGACGGTAATCAGCCCCAGCATTTT
j_gene: TRBJ2-7; d_gene: TRBD2; abundance: .; v_gene: TRBV28; CDR3aa: CASSLMAGGDEQYF; CDR3nt: TGTGCCAGCAGTTTGATGGCGGGAGGGGACGAGCAGTACTTC
j_gene: TRBJ2-5; d_gene: TRBD1; abundance: .; v_gene: TRBV2; CDR3aa: CASSDGTGGAETQYF; CDR3nt: TGTGCCAGCAGTGACGGGACAGGGGGCGCGGAGACCCAGTACTTC
j_gene: TRBJ2-7; d_gene: .; abundance: .; v_gene: TRBV11-2; CDR3aa: CASSLALGGSIHEQYF; CDR3nt: TGTGCCAGCAGCTTAGCCCTAGGGGGGAGTATCCACGAGCAGTACTTC
j_gene: TRBJ1-2; d_gene: .; abundance: .; v_gene: TRBV5-1; CDR3aa: CASSLTGSGYTF; CDR3nt: TGCGCCAGCAGCTTGACGGGGAGCGGCTACACCTTC